This TCR beta chain comes out of a study of regulatory T cells in long-lasting Graves disease. Assembly of TCR beta libraries relied on iRepertoire HTBI primers together with Arm-PCR of CDR3 regions. From the multiplex PCR reads, TCRdb called clonotypes with MiXCR, one entry per CDR3 protein. This sample has around 450,000 distinct CDR3 sequences, with 20% to 25% found just once. Study results and limitations: For persistent Graves' patients, TCR diversity was lower than for newly diagnosed ones.

V lost 5 bases, J lost 2 bases, and 18 bases lay in between. The CDR3 runs to 16 residues. CDR1 KGHSH and CDR2 LQKENI come from the germline V gene. In the case of this clonotype: Its specificity is unknown.

Time point noted: persistent/refractory GD, antithyroid drugs over 5 years with positive TRAb. PBMC-extracted RNA yielded the TCR library. The receptor was derived from a female donor with Graves disease. The chain is built from TRBV18 and TRBJ1-1; D unresolved. The starting material was peripheral blood mononuclear cells (PBMCs), obtained when the disease was refractory, from a patient treated with antithyroid drugs. CDR3 sequence: CASSWEDTSLNTEAFF. The CDR3 DNA follows: TGTGCCAGCTCATGGGAAGACACCTCCTTAAACACTGAAGCTTTCTTT.